The 24 T cell receptor beta chains presented below share a single source sample, sequenced in a study of control samples from healthy donors and cancer patients. Assay used: immunoSEQ multiplex PCR; TCRdb lists only in-frame clones, some missing. The sample records about 140,000 clones, 88% being singletons. Sequenced sample: blood. The receptors were sampled from a man aged 18 to 30 in good health.

This sequence joins TRBV3-1 (or the pseudogene TRBV3-2) and TRBJ1-5; D is uncertain. Trimming shortened V by 7 bases and J by 11 bases, and 9 bases separated the two germline ends. The CDR3 contains 10 residues. The germline V gene has CDR1 LGHDT and CDR2 YNNKEL (reference sequence). CDR3 sequence: CASTRRAQHF. The CDR3 DNA reads as TGTGCCAGCACCCGCCGGGCCCAGCATTTT.

The gene calls are TRBV30 and TRBJ1-2, with 7 bases that match TRBD1. Germline CDR1 GTSNPN, CDR2 SVGIG (reference sequence). The CDR3 has 14 residues. The junction had 9 bases not matched to a gene; V was cut back by 8 bases and J by 0 bases. The CDR3 sequence is CAQKGGRANYGYTF. The CDR3 DNA follows: TGTGCCCAGAAAGGGGGCCGGGCTAACTATGGCTACACCTTC. Full variable domain (remainder filled in from reference TRBV30 and TRBJ1-2): SQTIHQWPATLVQPVGSPLSLECTVEGTSNPNLYWYRQAAGRGLQLLFYSVGIGQISSEVPQNLSASRPQDRQFILSSKKLLLSDSGFYLCAQKGGRANYGYTFGSGTRLTVV.

The V and J genes are TRBV5-1 and TRBJ2-1, with D uncertain. Trimming shortened V by 2 bases and J by 7 bases, and 10 bases separated the two germline ends. The CDR3 covers 13 residues. CDR1 is SGHRS and CDR2 is YFSETQ in the germline V gene. The chain's CDR3 is CASSLTQANEQFF. The CDR3 bases are TGCGCCAGCAGCTTAACTCAGGCTAATGAGCAGTTCTTC.

This clone was seen once. The DNA of the CDR3 is TGTGCCTGGAGCAGATTAATGAACACTGAAGCTTTCTTT. It codes for CAWSRLMNTEAFF. V gene TRBV30 combines with J gene TRBJ1-1; no definite D call. Germline assignment: CDR1 GTSNPN and CDR2 SVGIG (reference sequence). The CDR3 is 13 residues long. V lost 3 bases, J lost 0 bases, and 8 bases lay in between.

The gene calls are TRBV6-5 and TRBJ2-3; 11 bases align to TRBD2. Germline V lookup: CDR1 MNHEY, CDR2 SVGAGI. The CDR3 runs 15 residues. Unmatched junction bases numbered 7, after V lost 6 bases and J lost 5 bases. The chain's CDR3 is CASSENSGGVDTQYF. DNA of the CDR3: TGTGCCAGCAGCGAGAATAGCGGGGGGGTAGATACGCAGTATTTT.

The gene calls are TRBV18 and TRBJ2-5; D may be TRBD1 (6 bases). The germline CDR1 and CDR2 sequences are KGHSH and LQKENI. The CDR3 spans 15 residues. Trimming shortened V by 3 bases and J by 1 base, and 12 bases separated the two germline ends. The chain's CDR3 is CASSPGQKIQETQYF. In DNA, the CDR3 is TGTGCCAGCTCACCCGGACAGAAAATCCAAGAGACCCAGTACTTC.

V gene TRBV6-1 combines with J gene TRBJ2-2; a possible D gene is TRBD2 (6 bases). Germline V gene data show CDR1 as MNHNS and CDR2 as SASEGT. CDR3 length: 16 amino acids. Trimming took 2 bases from V and 0 from J, leaving 10 bases between them. CDR3: CASSEMGGPNTGELFF. DNA for the CDR3: TGTGCCAGCAGTGAAATGGGGGGACCGAACACCGGGGAGCTGTTTTTT.

CDR3 sequence (DNA): TGCGCCAGCAGCGAAGGACTAGAGGGGTCCCAGTACTTC. Protein: CASSEGLEGSQYF. This chain connects TRBV5-1 to TRBJ2-5; 7 bases map to TRBD2. The CDR3 totals 13 residues. V lost 4 bases, J lost 9 bases, and 9 bases stayed unmatched. Germline CDR1 and CDR2: SGHRS and YFSETQ.

V and J are TRBV30 and TRBJ2-3, with 7 bases that match TRBD2. The CDR3 spans 15 residues. Germline CDR1 reads GTSNPN; CDR2 reads SVGIG (reference sequence). J gave up 4 bases and V 0 bases, and 7 bases lay outside the gene matches. The DNA for the CDR3 is TGTGCCTGGAGTGTACGGGGGGTGGGGGCAGATACGCAGTATTTT. Protein sequence: CAWSVRGVGADTQYF.

The genes are TRBV5-5 and TRBJ2-7; D unresolved. V was cut by 5 bases and J by 3 bases, with 15 bases left in between. The CDR3 has 14 amino acids. CDR1 is SGHKS, CDR2 YYEKEE, per germline (reference sequence). The CDR3 coding sequence is TGTGCCAGCAGAATGACACCACTTCTCTACGAGCAGTACTTC. It translates to CASRMTPLLYEQYF.

This chain links TRBV5-1 with TRBJ2-1; 9 bases are a match to TRBD1. The CDR3 sequence is 16 residues long. Germline CDR1 is SGHRS and CDR2 is YFSETQ. Trimming at V came to 4 bases and at J to 6 bases, leaving 11 bases not matched to a gene. The CDR3 here is CASSNKDRGGGNEQFF. CDR3 in DNA: TGCGCCAGCAGCAATAAGGACAGGGGAGGTGGCAATGAGCAGTTCTTC.

This chain joins TRBV24-1 and TRBJ1-2, with D uncertain. Per the germline V gene, CDR1 is KGHDR and CDR2 is SFDVKD. V gave up 4 bases and J gave up 4 bases, with 12 bases separating them. The CDR3 has 14 residues. Here the CDR3 reads CATSDPPRSYGYTF. DNA of the CDR3: TGTGCCACCAGTGACCCCCCTAGGAGCTATGGCTACACCTTC.

There are a few counts of this clone. The chain has TRBV5-5 and TRBJ2-3; the D gene is possibly TRBD2 (5 bases). The CDR3 has 15 residues. CDR1 and CDR2 (germline): SGHKS, YYEKEE (reference sequence). The ends were cut back, 4 bases at V and 5 bases at J, with 17 bases in the middle. The CDR3 DNA follows: TGTGCCAGCAGCCCTTCAACGCGAGGGATAGATACGCAGTATTTT. As protein: CASSPSTRGIDTQYF.

This clone was observed a few times. V usage is TRBV5-1 and J usage is TRBJ2-3, with 8 bases that match TRBD2. Looked up from germline, CDR1 is SGHRS and CDR2 is YFSETQ. The CDR3 is 16 residues long. J gave up 1 base and V 4 bases, and 8 bases lay outside the gene matches. CDR3 nucleotides: TGCGCCAGCAGCCCCGGGGGGGGGCTACGCACAGATACGCAGTATTTT. Amino acids: CASSPGGGLRTDTQYF.

V usage is TRBV6-1 and J usage is TRBJ1-2, with TRBD1 matching over 7 bases. Germline V gives CDR1 MNHNS, CDR2 SASEGT. The CDR3 contains 17 residues. Unmatched junction bases numbered 14, after V lost 2 bases and J lost 5 bases. The CDR3 here is CASSETRDRGGLYGYTF. CDR3 nucleotide sequence: TGTGCCAGCAGTGAAACCCGGGACAGAGGTGGCTTGTATGGCTACACCTTC.

This clone showed up just once. This chain uses TRBV7-2 with TRBJ2-3; D tentatively fits TRBD1 or TRBD2 (5 bases each). The V end was cut by 1 base, the J end by 2 bases, with 7 bases between. CDR1 is SGHTA, CDR2 FQGNSA, per germline. The CDR3 runs to 14 residues. CDR3 nucleotide sequence: TGTGCCAGCAGCTTAGGAGGGGCCACAGATACGCAGTATTTT. This encodes CASSLGGATDTQYF. Based on the CDR3 plus reference TRBV7-2 and TRBJ2-3, the full variable domain is GAGVSQSPSNKVTEKGKDVELRCDPISGHTALYWYRQSLGQGLEFLIYFQGNSAPDKSGLPSDRFSAERTGGSVSTLTIQRTQQEDSAVYLCASSLGGATDTQYFGPGTRLTVL.

V usage is TRBV7-9 and J usage is TRBJ2-1; 13 nucleotides line up with TRBD2. CDR3 length: 15 residues. V shed 3 bases, J shed 4 bases, and the junction held 0 bases outside the gene matches. Germline CDR1 is SEHNR and CDR2 is FQNEAQ (reference sequence). Written as DNA, the CDR3 is TGTGCCAGCAGCTTGACTAGCGGGAGGTACAATGAGCAGTTCTTC. It codes for CASSLTSGRYNEQFF.

This chain links TRBV7-6 with TRBJ2-5; D unresolved. The CDR3 is made up of 15 amino acids. With 5 bases removed from V and 5 bases from J, the gap between germline ends came to 18 bases. Germline assignment: CDR1 SGHVS and CDR2 FNYEAQ. The CDR3 sequence: CASSKGWGAGETQYF. In DNA, the CDR3 is TGTGCCAGCAGCAAAGGGTGGGGTGCTGGGGAGACCCAGTACTTC.

In regard to this clone: Other DNA sequences in this specimen translate into the identical CDR3. This chain links TRBV30 with TRBJ1-1; no reliable D call. Trimming shortened V by 0 bases and J by 4 bases, and 6 bases separated the two germline ends. This CDR3 contains 12 residues. Germline CDR1 GTSNPN, CDR2 SVGIG (reference sequence). The CDR3 loop is CAWSVSGTEAFF. Written as DNA, the CDR3 is TGTGCCTGGAGTGTATCGGGCACTGAAGCTTTCTTT.

V gene TRBV7-6 combines with J gene TRBJ2-5; tentatively, D is TRBD1 or TRBD2 (7 bases each). V was trimmed by 0 bases and J by 4 bases, leaving 18 bases between them. The CDR3 extends over 17 amino acids. Looked up from germline, CDR1 is SGHVS and CDR2 is FNYEAQ. The CDR3 region has the DNA TGTGCCAGCAGCTTAGCGCCCCCAGGGGGGGAGGGAGAGACCCAGTACTTC. Encoded protein: CASSLAPPGGEGETQYF.

The rearrangement uses TRBV5-4 and TRBJ1-1; 11 nucleotides align to TRBD1. Germline V CDR1 and CDR2: SGHNT, YYREEE (reference sequence). With V trimmed by 5 bases and J by 3 bases, 6 bases remained unmatched. The length of the CDR3 is 15 residues. Here the CDR3 reads CASRKGQGAYTEAFF. DNA for the CDR3: TGTGCCAGCAGGAAAGGACAGGGGGCTTACACTGAAGCTTTCTTT.

This clone came up a few times. The chain recombines TRBV2 with TRBJ1-2; D may be TRBD1 (5 bases). V lost 9 bases and J 4 bases, leaving 21 bases between the germline ends. This CDR3 has 15 amino acids. Germline-derived CDR1 and CDR2 are SNHLY and FYNNEI. The CDR3 protein is CARSTSVDRAYGYTF. In DNA form, the CDR3 reads TGTGCCAGGTCAACTTCCGTTGACAGAGCCTATGGCTACACCTTC.

V and J are TRBV20-1 and TRBJ2-5; D might be TRBD1 (6 bases). V lost 6 bases to trimming and J lost 10 bases, with 12 bases between them. The CDR3 has 10 amino acids. The V gene's germline CDR1 is DFQATT and CDR2 SNEGSKA (reference sequence). Written as DNA, the CDR3 is TGCAGTGCAGGGGGTGGGGTCCAGTACTTC. It encodes CSAGGGVQYF.

The count of this clone is one. The CDR3 coding sequence is TGTGCCAGCAGCTTAGGGGGGAACACCGGGGAGCTGTTTTTT. This translates into CASSLGGNTGELFF. V is TRBV11-1 and J is TRBJ2-2; no definite D call. The CDR3 spans 14 residues. V lost 1 base and J 1 base, leaving 4 bases between the germline ends. Germline V CDR1 and CDR2: SGHAT, FQDESV (reference sequence).